What follows are 10 T cell receptor beta chains derived from one specimen sequenced in a study of cytomegalovirus exposure and HLA in healthy donors. Here immunoSEQ multiplex PCR was the method, and the copy in TCRdb shows in-frame clones only, minus some. The repertoire has under 300,000 clones, 90% of them found once; the top ten carry more than 0.35%. Source material: PBMCs. The receptors were gathered from a woman aged 18-29 years in good health and CMV-seronegative.

This chain uses TRBV18 with TRBJ1-4; 9 bases map to TRBD1. The CDR3 sequence is 15 residues long. Looked up from germline, CDR1 is KGHSH and CDR2 is LQKENI. With 4 bases clipped from V and 5 bases from J, the junction kept 5 bases outside the gene matches. In DNA, the CDR3 is TGTGCCAGCTCACGCCGGGACAGGGAAAATGAAAAACTGTTTTTT. Its protein is CASSRRDRENEKLFF. The full variable domain, its missing parts supplied by reference TRBV18 and TRBJ1-4, is NAGVMQNPRHLVRRRGQEARLRCSPMKGHSHVYWYRQLPEEGLKFMVYLQKENIIDESGMPKERFSAEFPKEGPSILRIQQVVRGDSAAYFCASSRRDRENEKLFFGSGTQLSVL.

CDR3 amino acids: CASSPIAGGPADTQYF. CDR3 bases: TGTGCCAGCAGCCCAATAGCGGGGGGGCCCGCAGATACGCAGTATTTT. This chain connects TRBV28 to TRBJ2-3, with TRBD2 matching 11 bases. The V gene's germline CDR1 is MDHEN and CDR2 SYDVKM. CDR3 length equals 16 residues. Trimming took 6 bases from V and 4 from J; bases not matched to a gene: 9.

This clone has just one count. The chain couples TRBV7-3 to TRBJ1-1; D possibly corresponds to TRBD1 (5 bases). Trimming removed 1 base at V and 2 bases at J, with 11 bases between. Per the germline V gene, CDR1 is SGHTA and CDR2 is FQGTGA. The CDR3 spans 15 residues. This chain's CDR3 is CASSLNGGINTEAFF. The DNA for the CDR3 is TGTGCCAGCAGCTTAAACGGGGGAATCAACACTGAAGCTTTCTTT.

V usage is TRBV5-1 and J usage is TRBJ2-5; 13 nucleotides match TRBD2. Germline V gene data show CDR1 as SGHRS and CDR2 as YFSETQ. V shed 4 bases, J shed 5 bases, and the junction held 5 bases outside the gene matches. This CDR3 spans 15 amino acids. CDR3 sequence (DNA): TGCGCCAGCAGCCCAGGGACTAGCGGGGTCGAGACCCAGTACTTC. Its protein is CASSPGTSGVETQYF.

The chain couples TRBV4-1 to TRBJ1-5; D might be TRBD1 (6 bases). Germline loops: CDR1 MGHRA, CDR2 YSYEKL. V lost 3 bases and J lost 1, with 10 bases in between. The CDR3 length is 15 residues. This CDR3 reads CASSHRTDSNQPQHF. CDR3 nucleotide sequence: TGCGCCAGCAGCCATCGGACAGACAGCAATCAGCCCCAGCATTTT.

Remarks on this clone: This same CDR3 is encoded by further DNA sequences in the sample. The rearrangement links TRBV29-1 to TRBJ2-7, with D possibly being TRBD1 (6 bases). Germline CDR1 reads SQVTM; CDR2 reads ANQGSEA. V lost 4 bases and J 0 bases, leaving 10 bases between the germline ends. This CDR3 spans 13 amino acids. DNA of the CDR3: TGCAGCGTTGGAAGGGGGAGCTCCTACGAGCAGTACTTC. The encoded protein is CSVGRGSSYEQYF.

The CDR3, as DNA: TGTGCCAGCAGTTTATCCGGGACAGTTAACTATGGCTACACCTTC. Protein: CASSLSGTVNYGYTF. This chain connects TRBV27 to TRBJ1-2, with TRBD1 identical over 7 bases. This CDR3 comprises 15 residues. V lost 0 bases and J lost 1; bases outside the gene matches: 2. Germline loops: CDR1 MNHEY, CDR2 SMNVEV (reference sequence).

The chain employs TRBV5-1 and TRBJ1-1, with 7 bases lining up with TRBD1. The CDR3 sequence is 16 residues long. The V gene's germline CDR1 is SGHRS and CDR2 YFSETQ. V shed 4 bases and J 0 bases; nucleotides not matched to a gene: 9. CDR3 in amino acids: CASSRQGPSMNTEAFF. The CDR3 region has the DNA TGCGCCAGCAGCCGACAGGGCCCAAGCATGAACACTGAAGCTTTCTTT.

The chain is built from TRBV6-4 and TRBJ1-2; D unresolved. Germline CDR1 reads MRHNA; CDR2 reads SNTAGT. V gave up 0 bases and J gave up 8 bases, with 22 bases separating them. The CDR3 sequence is 17 residues long. Written as DNA, the CDR3 is TGTGCCAGCAGTGACTCGTGGCGGACTCCCGGGAACGACGGCTACACCTTC. Translated: CASSDSWRTPGNDGYTF.

This rearrangement joins TRBV5-6 to TRBJ2-5; TRBD2 is a possible D gene (6 bases). CDR1 is SGHDT, CDR2 YYEEEE, per germline. V lost 4 bases and J 10 bases, leaving 14 bases between the germline ends. This CDR3 is built from 12 residues. DNA of the CDR3: TGTGCCAGCAGCGGGACTGCCCAGGACCAGTACTTC. Its protein is CASSGTAQDQYF.